This TCR beta chain came from a study of cytotoxic CD8 clonotypes in ibrutinib-treated CLL. Study overall: There were approximately ten relapsed/refractory patients and about 15 treatment-naive patients, and fewer than 18 were IGHV unmutated. With a range of 6 to 36, the median treatment time before response samples were taken was more than 10 months. Points from the study as a whole: Clonality (at baseline) was higher than in age-matched healthy donors and tracked circulating CD8+ T-cell counts. Patients with sustained remission and those progressing were sampled at differing times.

This table comes from immunoSEQ multiplex PCR, and its TCRdb copy is limited to in-frame clones, with some not included. The sample has over 110,000 clones; under 95% are singletons. CDR1 and CDR2 (germline): LNHDA, SQIVND (reference sequence). The V and J ends lost 3 bases and 2 bases, in that order; junction bases with no gene match: 3. The length of the CDR3 is 15 residues. This clone was found once. The target antigen is unknown. This receptor was obtained from a human donor with chronic lymphocytic leukemia. The chain carries TRBV19 and TRBJ2-7; 11 nucleotides align to TRBD2. Sequenced material: PBMCs, taken after 12 months of ibrutinib treatment. Here the CDR3 DNA reads TGTGCCAGTAGTATCGGGACTAGCGGCACCTACGAGCAGTACTTC. This sequence encodes CASSIGTSGTYEQYF.